This TCR beta chain was obtained from a study of blood T cell repertoires in COVID-19. Across the study: Samples taken during acute and convalescent COVID-19 were collected in the United States, Italy and Spain.

Per the germline V gene, CDR1 is SGDLS and CDR2 is YYNGEE. The CDR3 contains 16 residues. V lost 3 bases to trimming and J lost 3 bases; unmatched junction nucleotides: 8. Per the original methods: Nucleated cell counts were estimated from reference gene primer amplification. The method was immunoSEQ multiplex PCR; TCRdb's version includes in-frame clones alone and lacks a portion of them. D and trimming come from the DNA, and the V and J calls and clone size come from that table. The sample lists 170,000 or so clones; 70% to 90% were seen once. The sequence came from a man between 60 and 70 years old with COVID-19, enrolled during active disease. Sequences were obtained from peripheral blood. The J gene is TRBJ2-1, the V gene TRBV9, with 8 bases fitting TRBD2. CDR3 in DNA: TGTGCCAGCAGCGCCGGCCCGGCGGGAGGCTACAATGAGCAGTTCTTC. This translates into CASSAGPAGGYNEQFF. Filled out from reference TRBV9 and TRBJ2-1, the complete variable domain reads DSGVTQTPKHLITATGQRVTLRCSPRSGDLSVYWYQQSLDQGLQFLIQYYNGEERAKGNILERFSAQQFPDLHSELNLSSLELGDSALYFCASSAGPAGGYNEQFFGPGTRLTVL.